Listed below are T cell receptor beta chains from one sample, sequenced in a study of blood T cell repertoires in COVID-19. Clones were read by immunoSEQ multiplex PCR, and TCRdb kept only the in-frame ones, dropping some. The sample lists 200,000 to 250,000 clones; around 84% were seen once. Source material: peripheral blood. The receptors originated from a woman in her sixties or seventies who had recovered from COVID-19. Both conserved end residues are part of each CDR3. The order of the fields is clone size, J gene, D gene, CDR3 length, V gene, CDR3 protein, CDR3 DNA. The D gene is left open where the match is weak. Part of the rows lack a size; the others show once, few, many or a class for expanded clones.

- TRBJ1-1 TRBD1 16 TRBV18 CASSPPLDRGFTEAFF TGTGCCAGCTCACCACCTTTAGACAGGGGTTTTACTGAAGCTTTCTTT
- TRBJ1-1 TRBD1 15 TRBV9 CASSALGTGVAEAFF TGTGCCAGCAGCGCACTTGGGACAGGGGTTGCTGAAGCTTTCTTT
few TRBJ1-5 - 16 TRBV4-2 CASSQDLYGSNQPQHF TGTGCCAGCAGCCAAGATTTATACGGTTCCAATCAGCCCCAGCATTTT
- TRBJ1-5 - 14 TRBV7-8 CASSLAGGEQPQHF TGTGCCAGCAGCTTAGCAGGGGGGGAACAGCCCCAGCATTTT
- TRBJ2-5 TRBD2 14 TRBV10-3 CATGPSGGKETQYF TGTGCCACCGGTCCTAGCGGGGGGAAAGAGACCCAGTACTTC
- TRBJ1-5 - 14 TRBV7-8 CASSLQGIDQPQHF TGTGCCAGCAGCTTGCAGGGGATCGATCAGCCCCAGCATTTT
- TRBJ1-5 TRBD1 15 TRBV7-9 CASSLGDRANQPQHF TGTGCCAGCAGCTTAGGCGACAGGGCAAACCAGCCCCAGCATTTT
- TRBJ1-3 - 17 TRBV21-1 CASSKVPEGPDGNTIYF TGTGCCAGCAGCAAAGTACCGGAGGGGCCGGATGGAAACACCATATATTTT
- TRBJ2-5 TRBD2 16 TRBV9 CASSPREGRGEETQYF TGTGCCAGCAGCCCCCGGGAGGGCCGGGGTGAAGAGACCCAGTACTTC
- TRBJ1-5 TRBD1 13 TRBV2 CASSDRVNQPQHF TGTGCCAGCTCCGACAGGGTTAATCAGCCCCAGCATTTT
- TRBJ2-7 - 12 TRBV3-1/TRBV3-2 CASSQALGEQYF TGTGCCAGCAGCCAAGCCCTCGGCGAGCAGTACTTC
- TRBJ2-3 TRBD1 15 TRBV6-5 CASSVLGQGTDTQYF TGTGCCAGCAGCGTACTCGGACAGGGCACAGATACGCAGTATTTT
few TRBJ1-5 TRBD1 17 TRBV7-2 CASSFSGTVGIAQPQHF TGTGCCAGCAGCTTTAGTGGGACAGTAGGAATTGCCCAGCCCCAGCATTTT
once TRBJ2-4 TRBD2 19 TRBV19 CASSIRTSGGLLAKNIQYF TGTGCCAGTAGTATCAGGACTAGCGGGGGACTTCTAGCCAAAAACATTCAGTACTTC
few TRBJ2-4 - 17 TRBV18 CASSPPITGTTKNIQYF TGTGCCAGCTCACCACCGATAACCGGGACAACCAAAAACATTCAGTACTTC
once TRBJ1-1 - 16 TRBV14 CASSQGGWVPNTEAFF TGTGCCAGCAGCCAAGGAGGATGGGTTCCGAACACTGAAGCTTTCTTT
- TRBJ2-7 TRBD1 14 TRBV7-9 CASSLTGGSYEQYF TGTGCCAGCAGCTTGACAGGGGGATCCTACGAGCAGTACTTC
- TRBJ2-3 - 14 TRBV5-6 CASSFGLATDTQYF TGTGCCAGCAGCTTTGGGCTAGCCACAGATACGCAGTATTTT
- TRBJ2-1 - 11 TRBV20-1 CSARGPNEQFF TGCAGTGCTAGAGGTCCAAATGAGCAGTTCTTC
- TRBJ2-1 - 12 TRBV5-1 CASSLVAGEQFF TGCGCCAGCAGCTTGGTAGCCGGGGAGCAGTTCTTC
few TRBJ2-7 TRBD2 15 TRBV11-2 CASSTLAGSIYEQYF TGTGCCAGCAGCACTCTAGCGGGGAGTATCTACGAGCAGTACTTC
- TRBJ2-3 TRBD2 16 TRBV7-2 CASSPTGTSGIDTQYF TGTGCCAGCAGCCCAACCGGGACTAGCGGAATAGATACGCAGTATTTT
- TRBJ2-7 - 12 TRBV5-5 CASSLPSYEQYF TGTGCCAGCAGCCTACCCTCCTACGAGCAGTACTTC
- TRBJ1-2 TRBD1 18 TRBV4-1 CASSPGQGEGRLDYGYTF TGCGCCAGCAGCCCTGGACAGGGAGAAGGGCGCTTAGACTATGGCTACACCTTC
- TRBJ2-3 - 14 TRBV14 CASSQAGGQGTQYF TGTGCCAGCAGCCAAGCCGGGGGGCAGGGTACGCAGTATTTT
- TRBJ1-1 - 15 TRBV3-1/TRBV3-2 CASSQQGQMNTEAFF TGTGCCAGCAGCCAACAGGGACAAATGAACACTGAAGCTTTCTTT
- TRBJ1-1 - 13 TRBV25-1 CASSEQGYTEAFF TGTGCCAGCAGTGAACAGGGATACACTGAAGCTTTCTTT
- TRBJ1-5 TRBD1 15 TRBV11-3 CASSRRTGWRQPQHF TGTGCCAGCAGCCGAAGGACAGGGTGGCGTCAGCCCCAGCATTTT
- TRBJ1-1 - 14 TRBV18 CASSQSQVNTEAFF TGTGCCAGCTCTCAATCACAGGTGAACACTGAAGCTTTCTTT
- TRBJ1-3 TRBD1 14 TRBV6-5 CAATTGSPGNTIYF TGTGCCGCAACGACAGGGAGCCCTGGAAACACCATATATTTT
few TRBJ1-2 TRBD1 15 TRBV25-1 CASSDEPRTGNGYTF TGTGCCAGCAGTGACGAACCCCGGACAGGGAATGGCTACACCTTC
- TRBJ1-5 - 13 TRBV12-3/TRBV12-4 CASSWGGVQPQHF TGTGCCAGCAGTTGGGGGGGGGTGCAGCCCCAGCATTTT
- TRBJ2-5 - 14 TRBV5-4 CASSQTGPGETQYF TGTGCCAGCAGCCAAACAGGGCCGGGGGAGACCCAGTACTTC
- TRBJ2-7 - 17 TRBV19 CASSPTGGLRDAYEQYF TGTGCCAGTAGTCCGACCGGCGGGTTGCGGGATGCCTACGAGCAGTACTTC
few TRBJ2-6 - 15 TRBV6-1 CASSEGLSGANVLTF TGTGCCAGCAGTGAGGGACTCTCTGGGGCCAACGTCCTGACTTTC
- TRBJ2-7 TRBD1 15 TRBV5-1 CASSLAQGSSYEQYF TGCGCCAGCAGCTTGGCACAGGGGAGCTCCTACGAGCAGTACTTC
- TRBJ2-1 TRBD1 16 TRBV25-1 CASSVRDRGTYNKQFF TGTGCCAGCAGTGTCCGGGACAGGGGGACCTACAATAAGCAGTTCTTC
once TRBJ1-6 TRBD1 14 TRBV7-3 CASSWGQGNSPLHF TGTGCCAGCAGTTGGGGACAGGGGAATTCACCCCTCCACTTT
once TRBJ2-3 - 13 TRBV18 CASSPQQGDTQYF TGTGCCAGCTCACCACAACAGGGAGATACGCAGTATTTT
- TRBJ1-6 TRBD1 16 TRBV3-1/TRBV3-2 CASSQEGQIYNSPLHF TGTGCCAGCAGCCAAGAGGGACAGATATATAATTCACCCCTCCACTTT
once TRBJ2-7 TRBD2 14 TRBV30 CAWSVMGLEYEQYF TGTGCCTGGAGTGTAATGGGACTAGAGTACGAGCAGTACTTC
- TRBJ1-1 - 14 TRBV4-1 CASSPDAGNTEAFF TGCGCCAGCAGCCCAGATGCGGGGAACACTGAAGCTTTCTTT
once TRBJ2-5 - 15 TRBV19 CASSIRSGSQETQYF TGTGCCAGTAGTATACGGTCGGGAAGCCAAGAGACCCAGTACTTC
once TRBJ1-2 TRBD1 14 TRBV5-1 CASSPTGPLYGYTF TGCGCCAGCAGCCCGACAGGGCCCCTCTATGGCTACACCTTC
- TRBJ2-3 - 16 TRBV4-2 CASSQENRYSTDTQYF TGTGCCAGCAGCCAAGAAAACAGGTATAGCACAGATACGCAGTATTTT
- TRBJ1-2 TRBD1 12 TRBV6-5 CASTSGGYGYTF TGTGCCAGCACTTCAGGGGGTTATGGCTACACCTTC
- TRBJ1-2 - 15 TRBV18 CASSPRLEGGYGYTF TGTGCCAGCTCACCAAGACTTGAGGGAGGCTATGGCTACACCTTC
- TRBJ2-3 - 15 TRBV10-3 CAISRTAPGTDTQYF TGTGCCATCAGTCGGACAGCCCCTGGGACAGATACGCAGTATTTT
few TRBJ1-4 TRBD1 15 TRBV13 CASSLGLDRAEKLFF TGTGCCAGCAGCTTAGGCCTGGACAGGGCGGAAAAACTGTTTTTT
- TRBJ1-2 - 14 TRBV30 CAWSEGGGSYGYTF TGTGCCTGGAGTGAGGGAGGGGGAAGCTATGGCTACACCTTC
- TRBJ2-3 TRBD2 14 TRBV27 CASKGLADPDTQYF TGTGCCAGCAAGGGACTAGCGGATCCAGATACGCAGTATTTT
- TRBJ1-2 - 13 TRBV11-1 CASSLASRVGYTF TGTGCCAGCAGCTTAGCGTCCAGGGTCGGCTACACCTTC
- TRBJ2-2 - 13 TRBV14 CASSQAGSGELFF TGTGCCAGCAGCCAGGCAGGGTCCGGGGAGCTGTTTTTT